One and the same sample provided the 28 T cell receptor beta chains below, sequenced in a study of blood T cell repertoires in COVID-19. Libraries were prepared by immunoSEQ multiplex PCR; TCRdb keeps only in-frame clonotypes and omits some of them. The sample carries 350,000 to 400,000 clones, around 89% recorded once. Sample: PBMCs or T cells enriched from blood (not recorded which). Source of these receptors: a man aged 18 to 29 who had recovered from COVID-19.

This clone was detected a few times. The rearrangement links TRBV18 to TRBJ2-5; 7 nucleotides match TRBD1. The J segment lost 5 bases and the V segment lost 5 bases, leaving 5 bases of the junction unmatched. CDR3 length equals 13 residues. Germline-derived CDR1 and CDR2 are KGHSH and LQKENI. The CDR3 loop is CASSRQGSETQYF. CDR3 DNA sequence: TGTGCCAGCTCAAGACAGGGATCGGAGACCCAGTACTTC.

This clone turned up a few times. CDR3 in DNA: TGTGCCAGCAGTGAACACGGCATGGGGAGTGCTTTCTTT. Translating it yields CASSEHGMGSAFF. The genes are TRBV6-1 and TRBJ1-1; D gene uncertain. The germline V gene has CDR1 MNHNS and CDR2 SASEGT. The ends were cut back, 2 bases at V and 11 bases at J, with 15 bases in the middle. This CDR3 is built from 13 residues.

This chain uses TRBV13 with TRBJ2-1; TRBD1 agrees at 7 bases. Germline-derived CDR1 and CDR2 are PRHDT and FYEKMQ (reference sequence). The CDR3 spans 15 residues. Losses at the gene ends were 4 bases for V and 1 base for J; bases not matched to a gene: 4. The CDR3 coding sequence is TGTGCCAGCAGCTCCACAGGGGTTTCCTACAATGAGCAGTTCTTC. It yields the protein CASSSTGVSYNEQFF.

The chain uses TRBV11-2 and TRBJ1-6, with TRBD1 matching over 9 bases. J was trimmed by 9 bases and V by 8 bases; bases with no gene match: 11. The germline gives CDR1 SGHAT, CDR2 FQNNGV. The CDR3 extends over 15 amino acids. In DNA form, the CDR3 reads TGTGCCAGCGGCCTGGACAGGGGAGTATTTTCACCCCTCCACTTT. Translating it yields CASGLDRGVFSPLHF.

The V call is TRBV5-1, the J call TRBJ1-3; 9 bases are shared with TRBD1. V shed 5 bases and J 0 bases; nucleotides not matched to a gene: 3. The CDR3 consists of 15 residues. Germline CDR1 and CDR2: SGHRS and YFSETQ. The CDR3 bases are TGCGCCAGCAGTACGGACAGGGGCTCTGGAAACACCATATATTTT. This translates into CASSTDRGSGNTIYF.

This clone has only one observation. The chain recombines TRBV28 with TRBJ2-7; D is unresolved. The V gene lost 5 bases and the J gene lost 2 bases, with 13 bases spanning the gap. Germline CDR1 and CDR2: MDHEN and SYDVKM. This CDR3 is 14 amino acids long. Here the CDR3 reads CASSPTLGAYEQYF. CDR3 in DNA: TGTGCCAGCAGTCCGACCCTAGGAGCCTACGAGCAGTACTTC.

The sample holds one count of this clone. V usage is TRBV7-6 and J usage is TRBJ1-1; weak D call: TRBD1 (5 bases). With 2 bases removed from V and 1 base from J, the gap between germline ends came to 8 bases. Germline V gives CDR1 SGHVS, CDR2 FNYEAQ. The CDR3 is 14 residues long. The CDR3 DNA is TGTGCCAGCAGCTTAAGGGGATCGAACACTGAAGCTTTCTTT. As protein: CASSLRGSNTEAFF. Drawing the rest from reference TRBV7-6 and TRBJ1-1, the complete variable domain is GAGVSQSPRYKVTKRGQDVALRCDPISGHVSLYWYRQALGQGPEFLTYFNYEAQQDKSGLPNDRFSAERPEGSISTLTIQRTEQRDSAMYRCASSLRGSNTEAFFGQGTRLTVV.

The rearrangement joins TRBV5-6 to TRBJ1-3; maybe TRBD1 (5 bases). Germline V CDR1 and CDR2: SGHDT, YYEEEE. CDR3 size: 17 residues. Trimming removed 7 bases at V and 4 bases at J, with 24 bases between. In DNA form, the CDR3 reads TGTGCCAGCCGACTAACAATCTCGGGGGGGTTCGGAAACACCATATATTTT. It specifies CASRLTISGGFGNTIYF.

The J gene is TRBJ1-3, the V gene TRBV11-2; D possibly corresponds to TRBD1 (6 bases). Germline V gene data show CDR1 as SGHAT and CDR2 as FQNNGV. CDR3 length equals 17 residues. V shed 2 bases and J shed 0 bases, with 14 bases lying between them. The CDR3 region is CASSLPTGQHSGNTIYF. The CDR3 DNA follows: TGTGCCAGCAGCTTACCTACAGGACAGCACTCTGGAAACACCATATATTTT.

This chain uses TRBV27 with TRBJ2-7; 8 nucleotides line up with TRBD1. The CDR3 is made up of 13 amino acids. With 6 bases clipped from V and 4 bases from J, the junction kept 5 bases outside the gene matches. CDR1 is MNHEY, CDR2 SMNVEV, per germline (reference sequence). CDR3 sequence reads: CASRDRGLYEQYF. CDR3 coding DNA: TGTGCCAGCAGAGACAGGGGCCTTTACGAGCAGTACTTC.

This chain links TRBV12-5 with TRBJ2-1; 7 nucleotides agree with TRBD2. The trim removed 1 base at V and 5 bases at J, leaving 2 bases unmatched. The CDR3 spans 14 residues. Germline CDR1 reads LGHNT; CDR2 reads FRNRAP. The CDR3 DNA sequence: TGTGCTAGTGGTTTGGGGCTAGCGGACAATGAGCAGTTCTTC. This codes for CASGLGLADNEQFF.

The chain joins TRBV7-9 to TRBJ2-1, with TRBD2 identical over 7 bases. V shed 5 bases and J 9 bases; nucleotides not matched to a gene: 16. The CDR3 has 16 amino acids. From germline, CDR1 is SEHNR and CDR2 FQNEAQ (reference sequence). The CDR3 DNA is TGTGCCAGCAGCCTTGGGACTACCCCCGAAGAACTTGAGCAGTTCTTC. Translated: CASSLGTTPEELEQFF.

The chain couples TRBV11-2 to TRBJ1-1, with 7 bases identical to TRBD1. This CDR3 is 17 amino acids long. Germline V gives CDR1 SGHAT, CDR2 FQNNGV. Unmatched junction bases numbered 9, after V lost 0 bases and J lost 2 bases. The CDR3 DNA reads TGTGCCAGCAGCTTAGATTTCGGGACAGACCTTAACACTGAAGCTTTCTTT. This codes for CASSLDFGTDLNTEAFF. Full variable domain (missing parts from reference TRBV11-2 and TRBJ1-1): EAGVAQSPRYKIIEKRQSVAFWCNPISGHATLYWYQQILGQGPKLLIQFQNNGVVDDSQLPKDRFSAERLKGVDSTLKIQPAKLEDSAVYLCASSLDFGTDLNTEAFFGQGTRLTVV.

V is TRBV9 and J is TRBJ1-3; maybe TRBD1 (5 bases). Germline values: CDR1 SGDLS, CDR2 YYNGEE. V lost 3 bases, J lost 2 bases, and 18 bases lay in between. The CDR3 runs 17 residues. This CDR3 is CASSANRKPTPGNTIYF. CDR3 bases: TGTGCCAGCAGCGCTAACAGGAAACCTACCCCTGGAAACACCATATATTTT.

V usage is TRBV29-1 and J usage is TRBJ2-3; D is undetermined. Germline V gives CDR1 SQVTM, CDR2 ANQGSEA. CDR3 length equals 10 residues. The V end lost 7 bases, the J end lost 6 bases, and 8 bases lay between the germline ends. CDR3: CSAISDTQYF. In DNA, the CDR3 is TGCAGCGCCATTTCCGATACGCAGTATTTT.

This clone was picked up one time. The chain recombines TRBV9 with TRBJ1-1; D is unclear. Looked up from germline, CDR1 is SGDLS and CDR2 is YYNGEE. The germline V and J ends were trimmed by 2 bases and 1 base, with 6 bases remaining between them. The CDR3 consists of 13 residues. CDR3 in DNA: TGTGCCAGCAGCGTCTTGTGGAACACTGAAGCTTTCTTT. As protein: CASSVLWNTEAFF.

The rearrangement joins TRBV19 to TRBJ1-1; the D gene is possibly TRBD1 (6 bases). Trimming removed 9 bases at V and 5 bases at J, with 19 bases between. CDR1 LNHDA and CDR2 SQIVND come from the germline V gene (reference sequence). The CDR3 loop spans 14 amino acids. CDR3 loop: CASLRGGRGTEAFF. CDR3 coding DNA: TGTGCCAGCTTGCGTGGGGGCAGAGGAACTGAAGCTTTCTTT. Full variable domain (rest looked up from reference TRBV19 and TRBJ1-1): DGGITQSPKYLFRKEGQNVTLSCEQNLNHDAMYWYRQDPGQGLRLIYYSQIVNDFQKGDIAEGYSVSREKKESFPLTVTSAQKNPTAFYLCASLRGGRGTEAFFGQGTRLTVV.

The rearrangement joins TRBV2 to TRBJ1-4; D gene ambiguous. The CDR3 has 13 residues. Germline CDR1 reads SNHLY; CDR2 reads FYNNEI. Trimming removed 8 bases at V and 4 bases at J, with 11 bases between. This CDR3 is CASLRALNEKLFF. The CDR3 DNA is TGTGCCAGCCTGAGGGCTCTTAATGAAAAACTGTTTTTT. Full variable domain (remainder filled in from reference TRBV2 and TRBJ1-4): EPEVTQTPSHQVTQMGQEVILRCVPISNHLYFYWYRQILGQKVEFLVSFYNNEISEKSEIFDDQFSVERPDGSNFTLKIRSTKLEDSAMYFCASLRALNEKLFFGSGTQLSVL.

The chain links TRBV7-9 to TRBJ2-5; 11 bases are shared with TRBD2. This CDR3 region has 14 residues. Germline loops: CDR1 SEHNR, CDR2 FQNEAQ (reference sequence). The trim removed 5 bases at V and 3 bases at J, leaving 2 bases unmatched. The CDR3 DNA is TGTGCCAGCAGCACGGGACTAGCGGAAGAGACCCAGTACTTC. This gives the protein CASSTGLAEETQYF. Full variable domain (outside the CDR3, taken from reference TRBV7-9 and TRBJ2-5): DTGVSQNPRHKITKRGQNVTFRCDPISEHNRLYWYRQTLGQGPEFLTYFQNEAQLEKSRLLSDRFSAERPKGSFSTLEIQRTEQGDSAMYLCASSTGLAEETQYFGPGTRLLVL.

The genes are TRBV11-2 and TRBJ2-1; TRBD1 might be the D (5 bases). This CDR3 region has 16 residues. Trimming cost V 4 bases and J 0 bases, with 13 bases left between them. The germline CDR1 and CDR2 sequences are SGHAT and FQNNGV. CDR3: CASSSLGTGSYNEQFF. For the CDR3, the DNA is TGTGCCAGCAGCTCCCTGGGAACAGGCTCCTACAATGAGCAGTTCTTC.

The CDR3 coding sequence is TGCGCCAGCAGCCTCACAGGGAACTCTGGAAACACCATATATTTT. Its translation: CASSLTGNSGNTIYF. The V and J genes are TRBV5-1 and TRBJ1-3, with D possibly TRBD1 on 6 matching bases. The V and J ends lost 4 bases and 0 bases respectively, with 11 bases between them. This CDR3 spans 15 amino acids. Germline CDR1 is SGHRS and CDR2 is YFSETQ.

This sequence joins TRBV13 and TRBJ1-2; D gene uncertain. CDR1 is PRHDT, CDR2 FYEKMQ, per germline (reference sequence). The CDR3 is made up of 16 amino acids. V was pared by 5 bases and J by 5 bases, with 21 bases between. CDR3 in DNA: TGTGCCAGCAGCCCTGCGGTGGCGGCGAGTGGGTATGGCTACACCTTC. This translates into CASSPAVAASGYGYTF.

The genes are TRBV27 and TRBJ2-2, with 11 bases fitting TRBD2. V shed 2 bases and J 2 bases; nucleotides not matched to a gene: 7. The CDR3 has 18 residues. Germline V gene data show CDR1 as MNHEY and CDR2 as SMNVEV (reference sequence). CDR3 coding DNA: TGTGCCAGCAGTTTACGTAGCGGGAGGGCCATTAACACCGGGGAGCTGTTTTTT. Its translation: CASSLRSGRAINTGELFF.

V is TRBV28 and J is TRBJ2-3, with 13 bases lining up with TRBD2. Germline values: CDR1 MDHEN, CDR2 SYDVKM. CDR3 length: 16 amino acids. V lost 5 bases, J lost 3 bases, and 5 bases stayed unmatched. CDR3: CASSGGLAGWTDTQYF. In nucleotides, the CDR3 is TGTGCCAGCAGTGGGGGACTAGCGGGATGGACAGATACGCAGTATTTT.

V and J are TRBV24-1 and TRBJ1-2; D unresolved. Germline values: CDR1 KGHDR, CDR2 SFDVKD. The CDR3 has 14 residues. Trimming cost V 5 bases and J 4 bases, with 13 bases left between them. CDR3 bases: TGTGCCACCAGTGGGGCAGACGTGATCTATGGCTACACCTTC. This sequence encodes CATSGADVIYGYTF.

CDR3 coding DNA: TGCGCCAGCAGCCAAGATGGGGAGCTACACACCGGGGAGCTGTTTTTT. Translation gives CASSQDGELHTGELFF. This chain connects TRBV4-3 to TRBJ2-2, with TRBD2 as a possible D gene (5 bases). The V gene lost 0 bases and the J gene lost 3 bases, with 11 bases spanning the gap. CDR1 and CDR2 (germline): LGHNA, YSLEER. The CDR3 length is 16 residues.

V usage is TRBV5-1 and J usage is TRBJ2-2; TRBD1 agrees at 10 bases. CDR1 and CDR2 from the germline V gene are SGHRS and YFSETQ. J was trimmed by 7 bases and V by 4 bases; bases with no gene match: 4. The CDR3 sequence is 14 residues long. The CDR3 spells CASSQGQGFGELFF. CDR3 DNA: TGCGCCAGCAGCCAGGGACAGGGGTTCGGGGAGCTGTTTTTT.

The chain links TRBV3-1 (or the pseudogene TRBV3-2) to TRBJ1-1; D gene uncertain. V lost 0 bases to trimming and J lost 5 bases, with 13 bases between them. The germline V gene encodes CDR1 LGHDT and CDR2 YNNKEL (reference sequence). The CDR3 is 15 amino acids. The DNA for the CDR3 is TGTGCCAGCAGCCAAGATAGGCGGGGAAGGACTGAAGCTTTCTTT. This gives the protein CASSQDRRGRTEAFF.